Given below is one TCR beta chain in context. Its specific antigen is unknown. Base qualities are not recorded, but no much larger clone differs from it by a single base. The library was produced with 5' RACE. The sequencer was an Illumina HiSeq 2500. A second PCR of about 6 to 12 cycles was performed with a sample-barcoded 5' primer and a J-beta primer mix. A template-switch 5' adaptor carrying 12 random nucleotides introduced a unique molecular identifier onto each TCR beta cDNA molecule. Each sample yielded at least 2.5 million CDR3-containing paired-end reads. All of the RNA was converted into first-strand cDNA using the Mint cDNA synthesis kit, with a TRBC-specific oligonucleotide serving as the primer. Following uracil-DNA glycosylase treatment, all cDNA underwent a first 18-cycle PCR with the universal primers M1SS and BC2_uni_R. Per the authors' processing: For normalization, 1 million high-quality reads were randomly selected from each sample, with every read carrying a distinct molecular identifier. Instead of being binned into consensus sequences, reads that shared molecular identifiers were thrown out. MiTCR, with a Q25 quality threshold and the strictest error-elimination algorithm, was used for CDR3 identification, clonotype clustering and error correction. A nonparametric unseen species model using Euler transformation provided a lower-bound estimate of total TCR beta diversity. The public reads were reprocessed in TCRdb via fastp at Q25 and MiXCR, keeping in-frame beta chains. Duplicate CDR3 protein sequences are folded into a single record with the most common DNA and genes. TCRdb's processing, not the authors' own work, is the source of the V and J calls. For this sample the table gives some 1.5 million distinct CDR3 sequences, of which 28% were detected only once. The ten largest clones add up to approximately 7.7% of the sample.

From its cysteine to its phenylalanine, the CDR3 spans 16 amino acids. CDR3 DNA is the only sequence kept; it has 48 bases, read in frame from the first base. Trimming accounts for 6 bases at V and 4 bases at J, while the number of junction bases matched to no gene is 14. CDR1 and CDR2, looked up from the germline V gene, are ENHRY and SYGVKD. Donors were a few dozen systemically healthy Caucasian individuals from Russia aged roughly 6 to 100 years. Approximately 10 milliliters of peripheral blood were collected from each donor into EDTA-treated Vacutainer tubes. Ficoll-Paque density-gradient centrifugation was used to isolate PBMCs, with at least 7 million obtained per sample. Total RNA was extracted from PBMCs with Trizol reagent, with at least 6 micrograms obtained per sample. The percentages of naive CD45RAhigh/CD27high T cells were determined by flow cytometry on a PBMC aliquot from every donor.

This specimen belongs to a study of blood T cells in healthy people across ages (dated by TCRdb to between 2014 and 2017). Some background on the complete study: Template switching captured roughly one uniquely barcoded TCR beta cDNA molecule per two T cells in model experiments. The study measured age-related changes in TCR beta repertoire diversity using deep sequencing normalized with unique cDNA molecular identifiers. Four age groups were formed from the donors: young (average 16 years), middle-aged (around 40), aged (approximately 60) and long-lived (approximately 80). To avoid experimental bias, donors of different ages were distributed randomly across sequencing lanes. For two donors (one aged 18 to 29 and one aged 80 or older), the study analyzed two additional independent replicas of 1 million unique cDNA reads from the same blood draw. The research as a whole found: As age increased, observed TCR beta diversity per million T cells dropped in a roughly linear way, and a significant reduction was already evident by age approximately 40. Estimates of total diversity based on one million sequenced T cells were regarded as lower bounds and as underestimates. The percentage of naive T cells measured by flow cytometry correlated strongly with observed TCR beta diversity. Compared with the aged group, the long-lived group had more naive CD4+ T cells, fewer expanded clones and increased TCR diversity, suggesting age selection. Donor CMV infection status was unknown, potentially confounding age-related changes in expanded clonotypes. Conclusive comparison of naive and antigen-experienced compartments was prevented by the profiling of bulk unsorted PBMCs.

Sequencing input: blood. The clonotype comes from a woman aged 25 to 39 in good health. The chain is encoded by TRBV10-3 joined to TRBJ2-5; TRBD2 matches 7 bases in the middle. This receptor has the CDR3 CAISRGVLPGGETQYF. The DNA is TGTGCCATCAGCCGGGGGGTGCTGCCCGGTGGAGAGACCCAGTACTTC.